The 8 T cell receptor beta chains in this list originate from one sample, sequenced in a study of blood T cells in healthy people across ages. Alongside a J-beta primer mix, a sample-barcoded 5' primer served in a second PCR lasting roughly 7 to 11 cycles. TCRdb re-called the 5' RACE reads with MiXCR, one entry per CDR3 protein. The sample carries some 940,000 distinct CDR3 sequences, about 28% recorded once. These data were also reused for a study on T cells of mothers and their children.

Material for sequencing was blood. Source of these receptors: a woman between 40 and 50 years old in good health.

There are many counts of this clonotype. The chain combines TRBV3-1 with TRBJ2-7; TRBD2 might be the D (5 bases). Deletions cut 1 base from V and 4 bases from J, with 14 bases between. The CDR3 sequence is 15 residues long. Germline CDR1 reads LGHDT; CDR2 reads YNNKEL (reference sequence). DNA of the CDR3: TGTGCCAGCAGCCAAGCTGGTGTACGAGGGTACGAGCAGTACTTC. The encoded protein is CASSQAGVRGYEQYF.

This clonotype was seen more than once but under ten times. V gene TRBV10-3 combines with J gene TRBJ2-7, with TRBD2 matching 14 bases. The end of the DNA fits TRBJ2-5 better, so the J call may be wrong. The CDR3 is 18 amino acids. The germline CDR1 and CDR2 sequences are ENHRY and SYGVKD. The chain's CDR3 is CAISPGTSGSSSSETQYF. The CDR3 DNA follows: TGTGCCATCAGTCCCGGGACTAGCGGGAGTAGTAGCTCAGAGACCCAGTACTTC.

There are a few counts of this clonotype. The chain links TRBV20-1 to TRBJ2-7; weak D call: TRBD1 (5 bases). Germline CDR1 DFQATT, CDR2 SNEGSKA (reference sequence). Trimming stripped 6 bases from V and 2 bases from J, with 17 bases between. This CDR3 is built from 14 residues. CDR3 sequence reads: CSAPPGAEPYEQYF. The DNA of the CDR3 is TGCAGTGCCCCCCCTGGGGCGGAGCCCTACGAGCAGTACTTC.

The chain is built from TRBV3-1 and TRBJ1-5, with 10 nucleotides matching TRBD1. Germline-derived CDR1 and CDR2 are LGHDT and YNNKEL (reference sequence). This CDR3 region has 15 residues. With 2 bases clipped from V and 6 bases from J, the junction kept 4 bases outside the gene matches. Here the CDR3 reads CASSQLRQGAQPQHF. Here the CDR3 DNA reads TGTGCCAGCAGCCAATTACGACAGGGGGCTCAGCCCCAGCATTTT.

The rearrangement joins TRBV7-8 to TRBJ2-2; D is uncertain. CDR1 is SGHVS and CDR2 is FQNEAQ in the germline V gene. V gave up 3 bases and J gave up 7 bases, with 6 bases separating them. The CDR3 extends over 12 amino acids. This CDR3 is CASSLWNGELFF. CDR3 DNA: TGTGCCAGCAGCTTGTGGAACGGGGAGCTGTTTTTT.

This sequence joins TRBV7-6 and TRBJ1-2, with TRBD1 as a possible D gene (6 bases). The germline CDR1 and CDR2 sequences are SGHVS and FNYEAQ. Trimming removed 0 bases at V and 11 bases at J, with 10 bases between. This CDR3 comprises 12 residues. DNA of the CDR3: TGTGCCAGCAGCTTAGCAACAGGGACATACACCTTC. Translating it yields CASSLATGTYTF.

In its sample, this clonotype was seen a few times. V is TRBV7-9 and J is TRBJ2-5; no definite D call. The V gene lost 1 base and the J gene lost 5 bases, with 17 bases spanning the gap. This CDR3 comprises 16 residues. In germline, CDR1 is SEHNR, CDR2 FQNEAQ (reference sequence). Here the CDR3 reads CASSLGAGGRFETQYF. The CDR3 DNA is TGTGCCAGCAGCTTAGGGGCAGGCGGTCGGTTTGAGACCCAGTACTTC.

The chain has TRBV7-2 and TRBJ1-1; 11 bases agree with TRBD1. V lost 4 bases, J lost 5 bases, and 6 bases stayed unmatched. Germline V gene lookup returns CDR1 SGHTA and CDR2 FQGNSA. This CDR3 comprises 15 residues. This CDR3 is CASSSGGTGGTEAFF. In DNA, the CDR3 is TGTGCCAGCAGCTCAGGAGGGACAGGGGGTACTGAAGCTTTCTTT.